This T cell receptor beta chain was sequenced for a study of blood T cells in healthy people across ages. Alongside a J-beta primer mix, a sample-barcoded 5' primer served in a second PCR lasting roughly 6 to 11 cycles. TCRdb re-called the 5' RACE reads with MiXCR, one entry per CDR3 protein. The data hold fewer than 650,000 distinct CDR3 sequences, with about 25% observed a single time. Whole-study results and caveats: Lack of knowledge of donor CMV status possibly confounded expanded clonotype changes.

This CDR3 is 15 amino acids long. CDR1 and CDR2 from the germline V gene are GTSNPN and SVGIG (reference sequence). This clonotype was observed a single time. What it binds is not known. This sample was shared with a second study, whose subject was T cells of mothers and their children.

Sequencing was done on a sample of blood. The chain employs TRBV30 and TRBJ2-5; maybe TRBD2 (5 bases). The tail of the sequence fits TRBJ2-1 better, so the J call may be wrong. This receptor was obtained from a boy aged 2 to 10 in good health. CDR3 DNA sequence: TGTGCCTGGAGTCGAGGGAGAAAAGCGGACAATGAGCAGTTCTTC. Its protein is CAWSRGRKADNEQFF.